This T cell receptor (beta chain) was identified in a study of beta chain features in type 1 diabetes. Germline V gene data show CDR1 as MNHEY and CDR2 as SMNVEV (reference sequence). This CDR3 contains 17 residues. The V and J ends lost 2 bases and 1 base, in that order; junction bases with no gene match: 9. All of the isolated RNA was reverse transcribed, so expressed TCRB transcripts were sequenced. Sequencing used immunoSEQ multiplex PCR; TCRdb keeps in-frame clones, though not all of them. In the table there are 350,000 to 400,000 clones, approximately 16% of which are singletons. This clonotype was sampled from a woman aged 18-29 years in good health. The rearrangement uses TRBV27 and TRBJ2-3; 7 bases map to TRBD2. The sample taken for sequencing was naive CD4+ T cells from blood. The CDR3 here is CASSLRREGPGTDTQYF. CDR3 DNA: TGTGCCAGCAGTTTAAGGAGGGAGGGCCCGGGCACAGATACGCAGTATTTT.